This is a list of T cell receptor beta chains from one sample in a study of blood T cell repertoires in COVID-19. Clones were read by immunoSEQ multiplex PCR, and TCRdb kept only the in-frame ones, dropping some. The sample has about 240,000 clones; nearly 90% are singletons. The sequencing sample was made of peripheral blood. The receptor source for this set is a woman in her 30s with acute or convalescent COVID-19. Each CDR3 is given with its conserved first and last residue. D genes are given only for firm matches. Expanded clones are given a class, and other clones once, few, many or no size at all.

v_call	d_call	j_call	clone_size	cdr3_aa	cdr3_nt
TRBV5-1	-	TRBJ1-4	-	CASSPLTRTNEKLFF	TGCGCCAGCAGCCCGTTGACAAGAACTAATGAAAAACTGTTTTTT
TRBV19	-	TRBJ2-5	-	CASSMATGGHLQETQYF	TGTGCCAGTAGTATGGCCACAGGAGGGCATCTCCAAGAGACCCAGTACTTC
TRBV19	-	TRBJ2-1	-	CASSMSSYNEQFF	TGTGCCAGTAGTATGAGCTCCTACAATGAGCAGTTCTTC
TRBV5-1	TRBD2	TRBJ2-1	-	CASSLFLGSGSLQGSYNEQFF	TGCGCCAGCAGCTTGTTTCTCGGTAGCGGGAGCCTACAGGGATCCTACAATGAGCAGTTCTTC
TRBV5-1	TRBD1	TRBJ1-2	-	CASSLGQGGAGYGYTF	TGCGCCAGCAGCCTCGGACAGGGAGGTGCGGGCTATGGCTACACCTTC
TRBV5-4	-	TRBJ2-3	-	CASSLGLPSTDTQYF	TGTGCCAGCAGCTTGGGACTACCCAGCACAGATACGCAGTATTTT
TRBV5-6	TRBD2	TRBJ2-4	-	CASSFLAGVGENIQYF	TGTGCCAGCAGCTTCCTAGCGGGAGTTGGGGAAAACATTCAGTACTTC
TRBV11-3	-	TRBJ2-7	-	CASSLGPHAVHPDEQYF	TGTGCCAGCAGCTTAGGACCCCATGCGGTCCACCCGGACGAGCAGTACTTC
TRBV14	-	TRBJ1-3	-	CASSYIGGSSGNTIYF	TGTGCCAGCAGCTATATTGGGGGGAGCTCTGGAAACACCATATATTTT
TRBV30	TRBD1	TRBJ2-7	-	CAWKGQTNEQYF	TGTGCCTGGAAGGGACAGACAAACGAGCAGTACTTC
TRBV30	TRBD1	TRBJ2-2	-	CAWRKQGRGTGELFF	TGTGCCTGGAGAAAACAGGGGAGAGGCACCGGGGAGCTGTTTTTT
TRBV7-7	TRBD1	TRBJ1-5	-	CASSFWDREGQPQHF	TGTGCTAGCAGCTTCTGGGACAGGGAAGGCCAGCCCCAGCATTTT
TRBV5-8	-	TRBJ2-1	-	CASSLGSNNEQFF	TGTGCCAGCAGCTTGGGGAGTAACAATGAGCAGTTCTTC
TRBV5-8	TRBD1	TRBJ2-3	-	CASSLDRGGTDTQYF	TGTGCCAGCAGCTTGGACAGGGGTGGCACAGATACGCAGTATTTT
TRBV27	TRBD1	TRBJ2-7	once	CASSLYRGRSYEQYF	TGTGCCAGCAGTTTATACAGGGGTAGGTCCTACGAGCAGTACTTC
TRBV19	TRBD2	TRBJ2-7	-	CASSIAGRATYEQYF	TGTGCCAGTAGTATAGCCGGGAGGGCGACTTACGAGCAGTACTTC
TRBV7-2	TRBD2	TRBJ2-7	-	CASSLVGAGDYEQYF	TGTGCCAGCAGCTTAGTGGGAGCGGGGGACTACGAGCAGTACTTC
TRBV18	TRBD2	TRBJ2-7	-	CASSPTGTSFEQYF	TGTGCCAGCTCACCGACCGGGACTAGTTTCGAGCAGTACTTC
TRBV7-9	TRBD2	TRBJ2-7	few	CASSFKASGSNYEQYF	TGTGCCAGCAGCTTCAAGGCTAGCGGTTCAAACTACGAGCAGTACTTC
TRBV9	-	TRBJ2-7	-	CASSVGTGSAYEQYF	TGTGCCAGCAGCGTAGGCACAGGGTCAGCTTACGAGCAGTACTTC
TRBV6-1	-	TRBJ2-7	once	CASSGGRDGSSYEQYF	TGTGCCAGCAGTGGAGGGCGTGACGGGAGCTCCTACGAGCAGTACTTC
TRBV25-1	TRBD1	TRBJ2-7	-	CASSEFGRGPYEQYF	TGTGCCAGCAGTGAATTTGGCAGGGGGCCCTACGAGCAGTACTTC
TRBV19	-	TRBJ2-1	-	CASTLGGVYTYNEQFF	TGTGCCAGTACCCTAGGGGGGGTGTATACCTACAATGAGCAGTTCTTC
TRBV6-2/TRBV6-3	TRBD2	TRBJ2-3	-	CASSWTRPSTDTQYF	TGTGCCAGCAGCTGGACTAGGCCAAGCACAGATACGCAGTATTTT
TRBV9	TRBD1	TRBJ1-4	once	CASSATQGAANEKLFF	TGTGCCAGCAGCGCTACCCAGGGGGCAGCTAATGAAAAACTGTTTTTT
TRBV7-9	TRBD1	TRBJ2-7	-	CASSFGTGGNYEQYF	TGTGCCAGCAGCTTTGGGACAGGGGGGAACTACGAGCAGTACTTC
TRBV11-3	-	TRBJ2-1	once	CASSLVLGAEQFF	TGTGCCAGCAGCTTAGTATTGGGCGCTGAGCAGTTCTTC
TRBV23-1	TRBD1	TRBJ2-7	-	CASLSPGGTYEQYF	TGCGCCAGCCTCTCCCCAGGGGGAACCTACGAGCAGTACTTC
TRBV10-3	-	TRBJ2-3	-	CAIRDSIRTDTQYF	TGTGCCATCAGAGACAGTATTCGCACAGATACGCAGTATTTT
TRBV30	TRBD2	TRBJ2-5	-	CAWSRGRVETQYF	TGTGCCTGGAGTCGAGGGAGGGTAGAGACCCAGTACTTC
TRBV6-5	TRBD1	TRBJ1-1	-	CASRDYRGHATEAFF	TGTGCCAGCAGAGATTACAGGGGGCACGCCACTGAAGCTTTCTTT
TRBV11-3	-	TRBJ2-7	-	CASSLYYEQYF	TGTGCCAGCAGTTTATACTACGAGCAGTACTTC
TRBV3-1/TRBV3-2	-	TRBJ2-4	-	CASSPEGAHLAKNIQYF	TGTGCCAGCAGCCCGGAGGGGGCACATCTAGCCAAAAACATTCAGTACTTC
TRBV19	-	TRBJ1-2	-	CASRRAPSLNYGYTF	TGTGCTTCGCGGAGGGCCCCCTCACTTAACTATGGCTACACCTTC
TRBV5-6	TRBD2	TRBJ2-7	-	CASSFELAGPRGAEQYF	TGTGCCAGCAGCTTTGAGCTAGCGGGTCCTCGGGGAGCCGAGCAGTACTTC
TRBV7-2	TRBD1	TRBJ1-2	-	CASSLVGGQVTGGYTF	TGTGCCAGCAGCTTAGTTGGTGGACAGGTTACGGGTGGCTACACCTTC
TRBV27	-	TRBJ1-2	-	CASSPNRVWVGGYTF	TGTGCCAGCAGTCCAAACAGGGTTTGGGTGGGGGGCTACACCTTC
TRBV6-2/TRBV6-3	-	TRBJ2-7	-	CASSLGGRGDREQYF	TGTGCCAGCAGTTTGGGGGGAAGGGGAGATCGGGAGCAGTACTTC
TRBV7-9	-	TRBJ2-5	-	CASSLETGVQETQYF	TGTGCCAGCAGCCTCGAGACAGGTGTCCAAGAGACCCAGTACTTC
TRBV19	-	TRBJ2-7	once	CASNREGYEQYF	TGTGCCAGTAACAGGGAAGGCTACGAGCAGTACTTC
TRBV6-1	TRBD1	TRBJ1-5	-	CASTGQGRNQPQHF	TGTGCCAGCACCGGACAGGGGCGCAATCAGCCCCAGCATTTT
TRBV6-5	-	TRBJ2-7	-	CASSQGHFRPYEQYF	TGTGCCAGCAGCCAGGGACATTTTCGCCCCTACGAGCAGTACTTC
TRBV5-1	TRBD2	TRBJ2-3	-	CASSLELAGGPTDTQYF	TGCGCCAGCAGCTTAGAGTTGGCGGGAGGGCCCACAGATACGCAGTATTTT
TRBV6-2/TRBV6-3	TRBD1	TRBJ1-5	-	CASSYEDRGRNQPQHF	TGTGCCAGCAGTTACGAAGACAGGGGCAGGAATCAGCCCCAGCATTTT
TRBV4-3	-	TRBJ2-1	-	CASSQDLPFYNEQFF	TGCGCCAGCAGCCAAGATCTCCCCTTCTACAATGAGCAGTTCTTC
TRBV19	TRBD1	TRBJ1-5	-	CASRSTGGSNQPQHF	TGTGCCAGTAGGTCCACAGGGGGCAGCAATCAGCCCCAGCATTTT